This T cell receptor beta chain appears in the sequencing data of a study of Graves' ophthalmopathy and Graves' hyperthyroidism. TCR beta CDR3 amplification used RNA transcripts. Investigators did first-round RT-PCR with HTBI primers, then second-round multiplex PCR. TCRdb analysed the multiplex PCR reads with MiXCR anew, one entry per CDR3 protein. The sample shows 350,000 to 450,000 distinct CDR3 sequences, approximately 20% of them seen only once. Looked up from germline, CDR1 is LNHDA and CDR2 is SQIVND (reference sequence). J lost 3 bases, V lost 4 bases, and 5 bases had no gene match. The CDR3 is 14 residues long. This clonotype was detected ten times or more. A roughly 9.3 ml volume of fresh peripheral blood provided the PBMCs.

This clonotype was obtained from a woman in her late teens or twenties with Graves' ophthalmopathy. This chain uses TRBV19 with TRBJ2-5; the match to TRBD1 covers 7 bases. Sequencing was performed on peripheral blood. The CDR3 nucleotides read TGTGCCAGTAGTAGGGTAACAGGGGAAGAGACCCAGTACTTC. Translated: CASSRVTGEETQYF.